Presented here are 10 T cell receptor beta chains from one specimen sequenced in a study of shared clonotypes between healthy human individuals. Profiled with immunoSEQ multiplex PCR; TCRdb holds only in-frame clones, not every one. The repertoire holds 700,000 to 950,000 clones, with just over 95% as singletons. CD8 cells classed as naive were CD45RO-negative and positively selected for CCR7, excluding terminally differentiated effector memory CD45RA+ cells. The specimen was naive CD8+ T cells sorted from blood. These receptors came from a man aged 25-45 years in good health.

This chain joins TRBV7-2 and TRBJ2-1; 9 bases fit TRBD2. The CDR3 is 15 residues long. V trimming: 4 bases; J trimming: 3 bases; junction bases outside the gene matches: 4. The germline V gene encodes CDR1 SGHTA and CDR2 FQGNSA. CDR3 sequence (DNA): TGTGCCAGCAGCTCGTCAGCGGGAGGCTACAATGAGCAGTTCTTC. It yields the protein CASSSSAGGYNEQFF.

Concerning this clone itself: Additional DNA sequences in this sample encode the identical CDR3. This chain links TRBV7-9 with TRBJ1-5, with D perhaps TRBD1 (5 bases). Germline CDR1 SEHNR, CDR2 FQNEAQ (reference sequence). Trimming stripped 5 bases from V and 2 bases from J, with 10 bases between. This CDR3 contains 14 residues. The CDR3 sequence is CASSPPGGNQPQHF. The CDR3 DNA reads as TGTGCCAGCAGCCCACCGGGGGGCAATCAGCCCCAGCATTTT.

The chain couples TRBV5-6 to TRBJ2-7, with 9 bases aligning to TRBD1. Germline V lookup: CDR1 SGHDT, CDR2 YYEEEE. The CDR3 is made up of 14 amino acids. The trim removed 0 bases at V and 5 bases at J, leaving 3 bases unmatched. CDR3 nucleotide sequence: TGTGCCAGCAGCTTGGGACAGGGGGTGGACGAGCAGTACTTC. This translates into CASSLGQGVDEQYF.

The chain carries TRBV9 and TRBJ2-6, with a possible D match to TRBD2 (5 bases). V was cut by 6 bases and J by 2 bases, with 12 bases left in between. The length of the CDR3 is 15 residues. Germline CDR1 reads SGDLS; CDR2 reads YYNGEE. The CDR3 reads CASMNRGTGANVLTF. As DNA, the CDR3 is TGTGCCAGCATGAATCGAGGGACTGGGGCCAACGTCCTGACTTTC.

The V gene is TRBV5-5, the J gene TRBJ2-2, with 8 bases that match TRBD1. The germline V gene has CDR1 SGHKS and CDR2 YYEKEE (reference sequence). The V and J ends lost 4 bases and 3 bases, in that order; junction bases with no gene match: 5. The CDR3 covers 15 residues. The CDR3 region has the DNA TGTGCCAGCAGCGCGGGACAGGTCGACACCGGGGAGCTGTTTTTT. Translated: CASSAGQVDTGELFF.

V usage is TRBV7-9 and J usage is TRBJ2-1; TRBD2 is a possible D gene (5 bases). The CDR3 is made up of 14 amino acids. The V end was cut by 2 bases, the J end by 8 bases, with 13 bases between. Germline CDR1 SEHNR, CDR2 FQNEAQ (reference sequence). The CDR3 DNA sequence: TGTGCCAGCAGCTTATCCCAAGGCGGGTATGAGCAGTTCTTC. As protein: CASSLSQGGYEQFF.

The chain is built from TRBV28 and TRBJ2-3; 7 nucleotides line up with TRBD2. The CDR3 covers 13 residues. Germline V gene sequence: CDR1 MDHEN, CDR2 SYDVKM. The V and J ends lost 6 bases and 11 bases, in that order; junction bases with no gene match: 11. The CDR3 coding sequence is TGTGCCAGCAGCCTACTACTAGCGCGCCAGCAGTATTTT. Amino acid sequence: CASSLLLARQQYF.

The chain employs TRBV6-5 and TRBJ2-1; 8 bases match TRBD2. CDR1 is MNHEY and CDR2 is SVGAGI in the germline V gene. Germline trimming cut 11 bases from V and 9 bases from J; bases unmatched to any gene: 9. The CDR3 has 12 residues. The CDR3 DNA sequence: TGTGCCCCGGGAGGGACCCCAGGTGAGCAGTTCTTC. This translates into CAPGGTPGEQFF.

This clone was recorded a few times. The CDR3 DNA reads as TGTGCCAGCTCAATTTCCGGGACAGCCGGCCACGAGCAGTACTTC. Its protein product is CASSISGTAGHEQYF. V gene TRBV18 combines with J gene TRBJ2-7; 7 bases fit TRBD1. J gave up 5 bases and V 5 bases, and 12 bases lay outside the gene matches. In germline, CDR1 is KGHSH, CDR2 LQKENI. The CDR3 is 15 amino acids.

This clone was detected only once. The chain has TRBV10-3 and TRBJ2-2; perhaps TRBD2 as D (8 bases). The CDR3 contains 17 residues. From germline, CDR1 is ENHRY and CDR2 SYGVKD. V was shortened by 10 bases and J by 4 bases, with 25 bases between the two germline ends. CDR3: CATMNHYSGTVTGELFF. DNA of the CDR3: TGTGCCACCATGAACCATTATAGCGGGACAGTCACCGGGGAGCTGTTTTTT.